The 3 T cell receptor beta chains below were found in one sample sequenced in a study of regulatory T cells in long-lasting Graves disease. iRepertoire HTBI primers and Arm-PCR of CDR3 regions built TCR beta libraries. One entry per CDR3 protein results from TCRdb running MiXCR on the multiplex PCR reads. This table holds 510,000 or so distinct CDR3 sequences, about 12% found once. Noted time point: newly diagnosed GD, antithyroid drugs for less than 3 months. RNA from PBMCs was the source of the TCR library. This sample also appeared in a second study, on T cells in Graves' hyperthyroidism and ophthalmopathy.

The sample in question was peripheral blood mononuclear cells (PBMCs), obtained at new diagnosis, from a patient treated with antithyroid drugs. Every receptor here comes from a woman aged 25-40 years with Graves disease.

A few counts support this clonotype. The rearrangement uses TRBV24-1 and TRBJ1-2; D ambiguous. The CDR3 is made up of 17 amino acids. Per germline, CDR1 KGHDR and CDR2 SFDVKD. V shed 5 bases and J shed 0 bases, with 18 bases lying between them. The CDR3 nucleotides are TGTGCCACCAGTGTGTCTGAGGTGCAGGCCGCTAACTATGGCTACACCTTC. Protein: CATSVSEVQAANYGYTF.

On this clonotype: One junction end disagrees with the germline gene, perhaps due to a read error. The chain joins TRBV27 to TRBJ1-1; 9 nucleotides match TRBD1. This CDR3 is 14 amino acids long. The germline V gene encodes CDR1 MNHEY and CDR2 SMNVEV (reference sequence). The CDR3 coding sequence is TGTGTCAGCAGGACAGGGGAACGGGACACTGAAGCTTTCTTT. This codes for CVSRTGERDTEAFF.

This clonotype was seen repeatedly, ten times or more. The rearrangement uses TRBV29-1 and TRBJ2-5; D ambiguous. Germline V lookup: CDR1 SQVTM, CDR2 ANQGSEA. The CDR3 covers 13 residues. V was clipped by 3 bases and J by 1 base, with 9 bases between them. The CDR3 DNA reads TGCAGCGTTGATGTATTGGGCCAAGAGACCCAGTACTTC. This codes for CSVDVLGQETQYF.